Each of the 20 T cell receptor beta chains below was sequenced from the same sample in a study of chronic HIV infection and antiretroviral therapy. Each CDR3 protein is one row after TCRdb ran MiXCR on the 5' RACE reads. The sample holds 40,000 or so distinct CDR3 sequences, 7% to 10% seen once. The sequenced sample consisted of peripheral blood. The receptors shown here come from an adult who had HIV and had not received antiretroviral therapy, or was an uninfected healthy control (not recorded which).

The sample holds many counts of this clonotype. J is TRBJ2-3 and V is TRBV15; 8 nucleotides agree with TRBD1. J lost 3 bases, V lost 1 base, and 6 bases had no gene match. The CDR3 length is 16 residues. CDR1 and CDR2 (germline): LNHNV, YYDKDF (reference sequence). In DNA, the CDR3 is TGTGCCACCAGCAGAGGGCGGACAGGGAGTACAGATACGCAGTATTTT. Encoded protein: CATSRGRTGSTDTQYF.

This clonotype was picked up many times. This chain connects TRBV10-3 to TRBJ2-7; 7 positions match TRBD1. Germline-derived CDR1 and CDR2 are ENHRY and SYGVKD. The CDR3 consists of 12 residues. V dropped 6 bases and J dropped 4; count of bases not matched to a gene: 3. CDR3 region: CAISNRGYEQYF. The CDR3 DNA reads as TGTGCCATCAGCAACAGGGGTTACGAGCAGTACTTC.

This clonotype was picked up a small number of times. V and J are TRBV15 and TRBJ1-2; the match to TRBD1 covers 7 bases. The germline V gene encodes CDR1 LNHNV and CDR2 YYDKDF (reference sequence). Trimming removed 0 bases from V and 2 bases from J; junction bases left unmatched: 9. The CDR3 has 17 amino acids. CDR3 protein: CATSRDKGTVGNYGYTF. CDR3 sequence (DNA): TGTGCCACCAGCAGAGATAAGGGGACAGTTGGGAACTATGGCTACACCTTC.

DNA for the CDR3: TGCAGCGTTGAAGTGAGGTACAGAGAAGAGACCCAGTACTTC. This sequence encodes CSVEVRYREETQYF. This chain connects TRBV29-1 to TRBJ2-5, with no clear D. The CDR3 totals 14 residues. Germline loops: CDR1 SQVTM, CDR2 ANQGSEA. With 1 base removed from V and 3 bases from J, the gap between germline ends came to 12 bases.

The V gene is TRBV6-5, the J gene TRBJ1-3, with unresolved D. V dropped 8 bases and J dropped 2 bases, with 7 bases sitting between them. Germline lookup yields CDR1 MNHEY and CDR2 SVGAGI. This CDR3 contains 12 residues. Written as DNA, the CDR3 is TGTGCCAGCGAGGGCCCTGGAAACACCATATATTTT. Translation gives CASEGPGNTIYF.

The table lists this clonotype with a few counts. This rearrangement joins TRBV2 to TRBJ2-3; 7 bases are a match to TRBD1. Trimming took 4 bases from V and 3 from J; bases not matched to a gene: 1. Germline V CDR1 and CDR2: SNHLY, FYNNEI. There are 13 residues in the CDR3. CDR3 residues: CASSGGQTDTQYF. The CDR3 DNA sequence: TGTGCCAGCAGTGGGGGACAGACAGATACGCAGTATTTT. Complete variable domain (other parts from reference TRBV2 and TRBJ2-3): EPEVTQTPSHQVTQMGQEVILRCVPISNHLYFYWYRQILGQKVEFLVSFYNNEISEKSEIFDDQFSVERPDGSNFTLKIRSTKLEDSAMYFCASSGGQTDTQYFGPGTRLTVL.

There are a few counts of this clonotype. V and J are TRBV2 and TRBJ2-5, with unresolved D. The ends were cut back, 2 bases at V and 1 base at J, with 17 bases in the middle. CDR3 length: 17 residues. Germline CDR1 SNHLY, CDR2 FYNNEI. This CDR3 is CASSERSWYMGQETQYF. The CDR3, as DNA: TGTGCCAGCAGTGAAAGGTCGTGGTACATGGGCCAAGAGACCCAGTACTTC.

The rearrangement links TRBV29-1 to TRBJ2-1; 11 bases are shared with TRBD1. Losses at the gene ends were 8 bases for V and 9 bases for J; bases not matched to a gene: 12. Germline V gene data show CDR1 as SQVTM and CDR2 as ANQGSEA. The CDR3 totals 14 residues. CDR3 residues: CSLGTGGLVSEQFF. The CDR3 nucleotides are TGCAGCCTTGGGACAGGGGGGTTGGTAAGTGAGCAGTTCTTC.

Ten or more counts support this clonotype. The CDR3 protein is CSVEDQSSGAISGANVLTF. In DNA form, the CDR3 reads TGCAGCGTTGAAGATCAGTCGTCAGGTGCTATCTCTGGGGCCAACGTCCTGACTTTC. The V gene is TRBV29-1, the J gene TRBJ2-6; no clear D. Germline values: CDR1 SQVTM, CDR2 ANQGSEA. The CDR3 has 19 residues. Deletions cut 0 bases from V and 0 bases from J, with 18 bases between. Based on the CDR3 plus reference TRBV29-1 and TRBJ2-6, the full variable domain is SAVISQKPSRDICQRGTSLTIQCQVDSQVTMMFWYRQQPGQSLTLIATANQGSEATYESGFVIDKFPISRPNLTFSTLTVSNMSPEDSSIYLCSVEDQSSGAISGANVLTFGAGSRLTVL.

This clonotype was counted only a few times. J is TRBJ2-7 and V is TRBV5-1; a possible D gene is TRBD1 (5 bases). Germline V gene sequence: CDR1 SGHRS, CDR2 YFSETQ. The CDR3 covers 15 residues. V lost 3 bases to trimming and J lost 6 bases, with 19 bases between them. The CDR3 loop reads CASSSDSQRVGEQYF. The CDR3 DNA sequence: TGCGCCAGCAGCTCTGACAGTCAACGCGTTGGCGAGCAGTACTTC.

The genes are TRBV10-3 and TRBJ2-3, with no clear D. V was clipped by 2 bases and J by 4 bases, with 4 bases between them. This CDR3 contains 12 residues. Germline V lookup: CDR1 ENHRY, CDR2 SYGVKD. In DNA, the CDR3 is TGTGCCATCAGTGAGGCTGCAGATACGCAGTATTTT. It yields the protein CAISEAADTQYF.

This clonotype was recorded a few times. The chain combines TRBV6-6 with TRBJ1-3, with D possibly matching TRBD1 (6 bases). V shed 4 bases and J shed 0 bases, with 16 bases lying between them. The CDR3 length is 17 residues. The germline V gene has CDR1 MNHNY and CDR2 SVGAGI (reference sequence). CDR3 nucleotide sequence: TGTGCCAGCAGTTTTACAGGGTCCGACCACTCTGGAAACACCATATATTTT. Translation gives CASSFTGSDHSGNTIYF.

This clonotype was seen a handful of times. The chain joins TRBV2 to TRBJ2-1; no clear D. Trimming left V 5 bases short and J 10 bases short, with 15 bases between. The CDR3 extends over 13 amino acids. The germline gives CDR1 SNHLY, CDR2 FYNNEI. DNA for the CDR3: TGTGCCAGCAGTTTCTCCCGGTTGAGAGAGCAGTTCTTC. Amino acid sequence: CASSFSRLREQFF.

This clonotype was picked up a small number of times. The rearrangement links TRBV28 to TRBJ1-4; 8 bases fit TRBD1. Per the germline V gene, CDR1 is MDHEN and CDR2 is SYDVKM. Germline trimming cut 7 bases from V and 10 bases from J; bases unmatched to any gene: 14. The CDR3 is made up of 15 amino acids. The CDR3 nucleotides read TGTGCCAGCATCCTCAGGCAGGGGGCGGTGGGAAAACTGTTTTTT. It yields the protein CASILRQGAVGKLFF.

In this sample, this clonotype turned up many times. The V call is TRBV28, the J call TRBJ2-3; perhaps TRBD2 as D (5 bases). Trimming removed 3 bases from V and 0 bases from J, with 10 bases in between. The germline gives CDR1 MDHEN, CDR2 SYDVKM. This CDR3 comprises 15 residues. The CDR3 protein is CASSFPRGSTDTQYF. The CDR3 bases are TGTGCCAGCAGTTTCCCCCGGGGAAGCACAGATACGCAGTATTTT.

This clonotype was observed many times. The CDR3 reads CASSVGQGGKEGKSTDTQYF. For the CDR3, the DNA is TGTGCCAGCAGTGTTGGACAGGGTGGTAAGGAAGGGAAGAGCACAGATACGCAGTATTTT. The V gene is TRBV25-1, the J gene TRBJ2-3; 8 bases align to TRBD1. The CDR3 loop spans 20 amino acids. The germline gives CDR1 MGHDK, CDR2 SYGVNS. The V segment lost 4 bases and the J segment 0 bases; nucleotides outside the gene matches: 18.

This clonotype was observed many times. This rearrangement joins TRBV28 to TRBJ1-4; 9 bases line up with TRBD1. The V segment lost 6 bases and the J segment 8 bases; nucleotides outside the gene matches: 13. The CDR3 is made up of 16 amino acids. CDR1 and CDR2 (germline): MDHEN, SYDVKM. The CDR3 nucleotides are TGTGCCAGCAGAGAACCGGGACAGGGAGACTCGGAAAAACTGTTTTTT. It specifies CASREPGQGDSEKLFF.

This clonotype came up a few times. Here the CDR3 DNA reads TGTGCCAGCAGTGACAGGGCCCTAGCAACTGAAGCTTTCTTT. Protein sequence: CASSDRALATEAFF. The gene calls are TRBV6-1 and TRBJ1-1; maybe TRBD1 (5 bases). Germline V gene lookup returns CDR1 MNHNS and CDR2 SASEGT. V was clipped by 3 bases and J by 5 bases, with 13 bases between them. CDR3 length: 14 amino acids.

This clonotype was counted ten times or more. This rearrangement joins TRBV7-2 to TRBJ2-1; TRBD2 matches 11 bases. The CDR3 covers 14 residues. The V segment lost 6 bases and the J segment 7 bases; nucleotides outside the gene matches: 5. Germline V CDR1 and CDR2: SGHTA, FQGNSA. The CDR3 spells CASSLLAGGNEQFF. The CDR3 DNA reads TGTGCCAGCAGTTTATTAGCGGGAGGGAATGAGCAGTTCTTC.

A remark on this clonotype: A much more abundant neighbour one base away suggests this may be a read error. CDR3 amino acids: CASSPGTAQKTQYF. CDR3 DNA sequence: TGTGCCAGCAGTCCCGGGACAGCCCAAAAGACCCAGTACTTC. The V and J genes are TRBV28 and TRBJ2-5; 7 bases match TRBD1. The length of the CDR3 is 14 residues. CDR1 MDHEN and CDR2 SYDVKM come from the germline V gene.